The next 15 T cell receptor beta chains were all read from a single sample in a study of blood T cell repertoires in COVID-19. The table came from immunoSEQ multiplex PCR; TCRdb's copy has only in-frame clones and leaves some out. The data show tens of thousands of clones, about 86% seen once. The specimen was peripheral blood. Receptor source: a human donor in a cohort sampled during active COVID-19.

The chain employs TRBV5-4 and TRBJ2-6; no definite D call. The CDR3 consists of 20 residues. The germline CDR1 and CDR2 sequences are SGHNT and YYREEE (reference sequence). Between the trimmed V and J ends, which lost 5 bases and 0 bases, there was a span of 24 bases. The CDR3 DNA sequence: TGTGCCAGCAGGAAGAATTACATGACATCCCCGATCTCTGGGGCCAACGTCCTGACTTTC. Translation gives CASRKNYMTSPISGANVLTF.

This clone was recorded a few times. V usage is TRBV27 and J usage is TRBJ2-7; 7 nucleotides line up with TRBD1. CDR1 and CDR2 (germline): MNHEY, SMNVEV (reference sequence). V was pared by 2 bases and J by 2 bases, with 3 bases of the junction left unmatched. The CDR3 totals 14 residues. The CDR3 here is CASSLRTGAYEQYF. DNA of the CDR3: TGTGCCAGCAGTTTAAGGACAGGCGCCTACGAGCAGTACTTC.

The chain has TRBV18 and TRBJ2-3; 14 bases agree with TRBD2. The V gene end was trimmed by 2 bases and the J gene end by 4 bases; junction bases not matched to a gene: 8. CDR1 is KGHSH, CDR2 LQKENI, per germline. This CDR3 contains 18 residues. The CDR3 DNA is TGTGCCAGCTCACCAATCCGGACTAGCGGGGGGCGGGCAGATACGCAGTATTTT. Protein: CASSPIRTSGGRADTQYF.

V is TRBV4-1 and J is TRBJ1-1, with D perhaps matching TRBD1 (5 bases). Trimming cost V 7 bases and J 0 bases, with 15 bases left between them. Germline CDR1 and CDR2: MGHRA and YSYEKL. The CDR3 contains 15 residues. CDR3: CASNRGPGVNTEAFF. CDR3 bases: TGCGCCAGCAACCGTGGGCCGGGGGTGAACACTGAAGCTTTCTTT.

V and J are TRBV5-4 and TRBJ2-3; 7 bases map to TRBD1. CDR1 is SGHNT, CDR2 YYREEE, per germline (reference sequence). With 3 bases clipped from V and 6 bases from J, the junction kept 10 bases outside the gene matches. The CDR3 extends over 15 amino acids. The CDR3 DNA sequence: TGTGCCAGCAGCTCCCTGGACAGGCGACCGGATACGCAGTATTTT. Protein sequence: CASSSLDRRPDTQYF.

With regard to this clone: The same CDR3 can be traced to other DNA sequences in this sample. The gene calls are TRBV27 and TRBJ2-7; 8 bases line up with TRBD1. The CDR3 spans 13 residues. Trimming at V came to 5 bases and at J to 3 bases, leaving 3 bases not matched to a gene. From germline, CDR1 is MNHEY and CDR2 SMNVEV (reference sequence). The CDR3 loop reads CASSRGQGYEQYF. CDR3 sequence (DNA): TGTGCCAGCAGTCGAGGACAGGGCTACGAGCAGTACTTC.

The chain has TRBV5-6 and TRBJ2-2, with D possibly being TRBD1 (5 bases). V lost 8 bases, J lost 6 bases, and 11 bases lay in between. Germline loops: CDR1 SGHDT, CDR2 YYEEEE. This CDR3 is built from 12 residues. The CDR3 bases are TGTGCCAGTTGTGTGGGGCCCGGGGAGCTGTTTTTT. This codes for CASCVGPGELFF.

The chain uses TRBV6-4 and TRBJ2-2; D gene ambiguous. Trimming took off 6 bases at V and 5 bases at J, with 10 bases between the two ends. There are 13 residues in the CDR3. CDR1 and CDR2 from the germline V gene are MRHNA and SNTAGT. The CDR3 protein is CASSFDITGELFF. The CDR3, as DNA: TGTGCCAGCAGCTTCGACATTACCGGGGAGCTGTTTTTT.

The chain uses TRBV4-1 and TRBJ2-2; 13 bases are shared with TRBD2. Losses at the gene ends were 4 bases for V and 6 bases for J; bases not matched to a gene: 17. The CDR3 covers 20 residues. Germline values: CDR1 MGHRA, CDR2 YSYEKL. The CDR3 nucleotides are TGCGCCAGCAGCCCGTTCCCGGGACTAGCGGGGCCCCTGGGGGCCGGGGAGCTGTTTTTT. Residues: CASSPFPGLAGPLGAGELFF.

V gene TRBV28 combines with J gene TRBJ1-2, with D unclear. The germline CDR1 and CDR2 sequences are MDHEN and SYDVKM. Trimming took off 8 bases at V and 5 bases at J, with 9 bases between the two ends. This CDR3 contains 11 residues. DNA for the CDR3: TGTGCCAGCGGGGAGACTTATGGCTACACCTTC. It encodes CASGETYGYTF.

The chain links TRBV27 to TRBJ2-7; the match to TRBD1 covers 7 bases. V was pared by 6 bases and J by 3 bases, with 8 bases of the junction left unmatched. The CDR3 is 14 residues long. The germline CDR1 and CDR2 sequences are MNHEY and SMNVEV (reference sequence). Written as DNA, the CDR3 is TGTGCCAGCAGGGGTCTGGGACAGAACTACGAGCAGTACTTC. This encodes CASRGLGQNYEQYF.

This sequence joins TRBV4-1 and TRBJ2-3, with D possibly being TRBD1 (6 bases). The CDR3 contains 15 residues. V was shortened by 1 base and J by 6 bases, with 14 bases between the two germline ends. Per germline, CDR1 MGHRA and CDR2 YSYEKL. The CDR3 protein is CASSQGLLRGDTQYF. Here the CDR3 DNA reads TGCGCCAGCAGCCAAGGACTTCTAAGGGGGGATACGCAGTATTTT.

This clone came up a few times. This rearrangement joins TRBV7-9 to TRBJ1-1; tentative D call: TRBD1 (6 bases). The V end lost 4 bases, the J end lost 0 bases, and 9 bases lay between the germline ends. Per germline, CDR1 SEHNR and CDR2 FQNEAQ (reference sequence). The CDR3 covers 14 residues. CDR3 loop: CASSYGQLNTEAFF. CDR3 bases: TGTGCCAGCAGCTATGGACAGTTGAACACTGAAGCTTTCTTT.

J is TRBJ1-6 and V is TRBV2, with TRBD1 matching over 8 bases. From germline, CDR1 is SNHLY and CDR2 FYNNEI. The CDR3 contains 14 residues. The ends lost 5 bases at V and 7 bases at J; junction bases unmatched: 4. The CDR3 sequence is CASSQGAGNSPLHF. In nucleotides, the CDR3 is TGTGCCAGCAGTCAGGGGGCGGGGAATTCACCCCTCCACTTT.

This clone has a handful of counts. This chain joins TRBV6-2 or TRBV6-3 and TRBJ2-1; 13 positions match TRBD2. This CDR3 has 17 amino acids. With V trimmed by 2 bases and J by 6 bases, 7 bases remained unmatched. Germline CDR1 reads MNHEY; CDR2 reads SVGEGT. CDR3 DNA: TGTGCCAGCAGTTACCCCCTCGGGACTAGCGGGGCCAATGAGCAGTTCTTC. Translating gives CASSYPLGTSGANEQFF.